This T cell receptor beta chain was sequenced during a study of blood T cell repertoires in COVID-19. Study information: From the United States, Italy and Spain came samples of acute and convalescent COVID-19. The cDNA or gDNA used as material had been derived from T cells, B-cell-depleted T cells, or PBMCs.

The CDR3 sequence is 13 residues long. The V end lost 1 base, the J end lost 3 bases, and 7 bases lay between the germline ends. CDR1 SGHTA and CDR2 FQGNSA come from the germline V gene. Those enrolled in Seattle joined during active infection and were followed longitudinally afterward. In the original analysis: Reference gene primer amplification gave estimated nucleated cell counts. Sequencing used immunoSEQ multiplex PCR; TCRdb keeps in-frame clones, though not all of them. Clone size and V and J calls were adopted from that table, with D and trimming inferred from the DNA. In the table there are 150,000 or so clones, 80% to 90% of which are singletons.

V is TRBV7-2 and J is TRBJ2-7, with D possibly being TRBD2 (5 bases). This receptor was identified in a man in his late teens or twenties with COVID-19, enrolled during active disease. Sequenced sample: peripheral blood. DNA for the CDR3: TGTGCCAGCAGCTTAGAACTAGACTACGAGCAGTACTTC. Translated, it gives CASSLELDYEQYF.